This T cell receptor (beta chain) originates from a study of T cells after posttransplantation cyclophosphamide. The study, taken as a whole, reports: TRB overlap between skin or GI tissue T cells and blood was limited.

Assay: immunoSEQ multiplex PCR; the TCRdb copy retains only in-frame clones and omits some. The repertoire consists of about 3,300 clones, with approximately 78% occurring once and the leading ten covering 20% to 25%. The germline V gene encodes CDR1 LGHNT and CDR2 FRNRAP. V was pared by 3 bases and J by 1 base, with 4 bases of the junction left unmatched. The CDR3 has 16 residues. A note on this clone: The antigen remains unidentified.

The sequence was obtained from a woman between 55 and 75 years old in good health, CMV-negative, and a related stem cell transplant donor. The specimen sequenced was memory CD8+ T cells sorted from blood. The V call is TRBV12-5, the J call TRBJ1-1; TRBD1 matches 11 bases. The CDR3: CASGFWDRGENTEAFF. Here the CDR3 DNA reads TGTGCTAGTGGTTTCTGGGACAGGGGGGAGAACACTGAAGCTTTCTTT.